The 22 T cell receptor beta chains below come from one sample, sequenced in a study of cytomegalovirus exposure and HLA in healthy donors. The PCR used 60 Vbeta and 13 Jbeta primers. The method was immunoSEQ multiplex PCR; TCRdb's version includes in-frame clones alone and lacks a portion of them. The sample yields over 200,000 clones, around 85% seen once. Sequenced sample: PBMCs. Every receptor here comes from a human donor in good health.

The chain recombines TRBV28 with TRBJ2-1; no firm D call. In germline, CDR1 is MDHEN, CDR2 SYDVKM. The CDR3 extends over 16 amino acids. Trimming removed 2 bases from V and 0 bases from J, with 11 bases in between. The CDR3 region has the DNA TGTGCCAGCAGTTTAAGTGGCTCACCCTCCTACAATGAGCAGTTCTTC. It translates to CASSLSGSPSYNEQFF.

The chain's CDR3 is CAISESGADTQYF. As DNA, the CDR3 is TGTGCCATCAGTGAGTCAGGGGCGGATACGCAGTATTTT. The genes are TRBV10-3 and TRBJ2-3; D may be TRBD1 (5 bases). Germline V gene sequence: CDR1 ENHRY, CDR2 SYGVKD. V was trimmed by 0 bases and J by 6 bases, leaving 7 bases between them. This CDR3 spans 13 amino acids.

V usage is TRBV4-1 and J usage is TRBJ2-3, with TRBD2 identical over 7 bases. This CDR3 contains 15 residues. V was pared by 4 bases and J by 2 bases, with 6 bases of the junction left unmatched. Per germline, CDR1 MGHRA and CDR2 YSYEKL. CDR3 protein: CASSPYSGFTDTQYF. The CDR3 DNA follows: TGCGCCAGCAGCCCGTATAGCGGGTTCACAGATACGCAGTATTTT.

The V and J genes are TRBV6-5 and TRBJ2-5, with TRBD1 matching 8 bases. CDR1 and CDR2 (germline): MNHEY, SVGAGI. The CDR3 is 14 amino acids. The V gene end was trimmed by 5 bases and the J gene end by 5 bases; junction bases not matched to a gene: 7. CDR3 sequence reads: CASSLQGAGETQYF. In DNA, the CDR3 is TGTGCCAGCAGTCTTCAGGGGGCAGGGGAGACCCAGTACTTC.

This clone occurred once. The genes are TRBV10-1 and TRBJ2-7; D is ambiguous. Germline-derived CDR1 and CDR2 are WNHNN and SYGVQD (reference sequence). Trimming shortened V by 4 bases and J by 1 base, and 11 bases separated the two germline ends. This CDR3 has 14 residues. As DNA, the CDR3 is TGCGCCAGCAGTGGCAGGTTTCAATCCTACGAGCAGTACTTC. Protein sequence: CASSGRFQSYEQYF.

The J gene is TRBJ1-1, the V gene TRBV5-1; the D gene is possibly TRBD1 (5 bases). The CDR3 runs to 15 residues. V was shortened by 2 bases and J by 1 base, with 12 bases between the two germline ends. Germline V gene sequence: CDR1 SGHRS, CDR2 YFSETQ. CDR3 coding DNA: TGCGCCAGCAGCTTAAATGTGGGGCCGAACACTGAAGCTTTCTTT. Residues: CASSLNVGPNTEAFF.

This chain joins TRBV6-5 and TRBJ2-5, with TRBD1 matching 8 bases. The DNA end is more similar to TRBJ2-7, so the J call may be wrong. Per the germline V gene, CDR1 is MNHEY and CDR2 is SVGAGI. The length of the CDR3 is 13 residues. CDR3 sequence reads: CASRSDRVYEQYF. In DNA form, the CDR3 reads TGTGCCAGCAGATCGGACAGGGTCTACGAGCAGTACTTC.

The V and J genes are TRBV16 and TRBJ2-7; D is perhaps TRBD2 (6 bases). This CDR3 comprises 16 residues. From germline, CDR1 is KGHSY and CDR2 FQNENV. V was shortened by 3 bases and J by 0 bases, with 15 bases between the two germline ends. The CDR3 nucleotides are TGTGCCAGCAGCCAGTGGAGGGGCCCTAGCTCCTACGAGCAGTACTTC. It codes for CASSQWRGPSSYEQYF.

This chain joins TRBV6-1 and TRBJ2-5, with D tentatively TRBD2 (5 bases). V gave up 2 bases and J gave up 4 bases, with 8 bases separating them. This CDR3 has 13 residues. CDR1 is MNHNS and CDR2 is SASEGT in the germline V gene. The CDR3 nucleotides read TGTGCCAGCAGTGAACGGGCGGGAGAGACCCAGTACTTC. Amino acid sequence: CASSERAGETQYF.

CDR3 nucleotides: TGTGCCAGCTCACCAAGTCGGGACACTGAAGCTTTCTTT. This translates into CASSPSRDTEAFF. This sequence joins TRBV18 and TRBJ1-1, with D unclear. V lost 2 bases and J 3 bases, leaving 7 bases between the germline ends. Germline CDR1 reads KGHSH; CDR2 reads LQKENI. This CDR3 comprises 13 residues. The full variable domain, rest sourced from reference TRBV18 and TRBJ1-1, is NAGVMQNPRHLVRRRGQEARLRCSPMKGHSHVYWYRQLPEEGLKFMVYLQKENIIDESGMPKERFSAEFPKEGPSILRIQQVVRGDSAAYFCASSPSRDTEAFFGQGTRLTVV.

This clone was detected a few times. This chain links TRBV7-9 with TRBJ2-7; a possible D gene is TRBD2 (6 bases). Per germline, CDR1 SEHNR and CDR2 FQNEAQ (reference sequence). CDR3 size: 10 residues. The germline V and J ends were trimmed by 1 base and 12 bases, with 7 bases remaining between them. The CDR3 loop is CASSLVGGYF. The CDR3 DNA sequence: TGTGCCAGCAGCTTAGTGGGGGGGTACTTC.

The V gene is TRBV7-9, the J gene TRBJ2-5; D is ambiguous. The germline V gene encodes CDR1 SEHNR and CDR2 FQNEAQ (reference sequence). The CDR3 totals 12 residues. The germline V and J ends were trimmed by 2 bases and 3 bases, with 4 bases remaining between them. The CDR3 reads CASSLLEETQYF. The CDR3, as DNA: TGTGCCAGCAGCTTACTAGAAGAGACCCAGTACTTC.

This rearrangement joins TRBV19 to TRBJ2-2; 8 bases line up with TRBD2. Trimming at V came to 3 bases and at J to 6 bases, leaving 6 bases not matched to a gene. Germline lookup yields CDR1 LNHDA and CDR2 SQIVND (reference sequence). The CDR3 consists of 15 residues. CDR3 sequence (DNA): TGTGCCAGTAGTATTCAAGCGGGAGCACCCGGGGAGCTGTTTTTT. The encoded protein is CASSIQAGAPGELFF.

The chain carries TRBV28 and TRBJ2-1; a weak D match, TRBD1 (6 bases). CDR3 length: 15 residues. Between the trimmed V and J ends, which lost 4 bases and 7 bases, there was a span of 17 bases. Germline lookup yields CDR1 MDHEN and CDR2 SYDVKM. The CDR3 coding sequence is TGTGCCAGCAGTTGGGGGACAACCAGGAGGAATGAGCAGTTCTTC. Translation gives CASSWGTTRRNEQFF.

V and J are TRBV19 and TRBJ2-7, with 13 bases matching TRBD2. This CDR3 has 16 residues. With V trimmed by 2 bases and J by 5 bases, 6 bases remained unmatched. Germline CDR1 and CDR2: LNHDA and SQIVND (reference sequence). CDR3 amino acids: CASSIYRTSGSDEQYF. For the CDR3, the DNA is TGTGCCAGTAGTATATACAGGACTAGCGGGAGTGACGAGCAGTACTTC.

The chain links TRBV7-9 to TRBJ1-1, with 7 bases matching TRBD1. Unmatched junction bases numbered 8, after V lost 4 bases and J lost 6 bases. Looked up from germline, CDR1 is SEHNR and CDR2 is FQNEAQ (reference sequence). The CDR3 runs to 14 residues. CDR3 DNA: TGTGCCAGCAGCTCCGGGACAGTTTCTCCTGAAGCTTTCTTT. Translating gives CASSSGTVSPEAFF.

This clone was seen once. This chain joins TRBV18 and TRBJ2-2; D gene unclear. CDR3 length: 15 amino acids. The germline V and J ends were trimmed by 3 bases and 3 bases, with 11 bases remaining between them. Germline CDR1 reads KGHSH; CDR2 reads LQKENI. In nucleotides, the CDR3 is TGTGCCAGCTCACCCCGCGTGGTCGACACCGGGGAGCTGTTTTTT. Its translation: CASSPRVVDTGELFF.

This clone was counted a few times. The chain employs TRBV15 and TRBJ1-2, with 7 bases identical to TRBD1. Germline V lookup: CDR1 LNHNV, CDR2 YYDKDF (reference sequence). Losses at the gene ends were 3 bases for V and 4 bases for J; bases not matched to a gene: 14. The CDR3 contains 17 residues. The CDR3 sequence is CATSSDLRDSDPYGYTF. The CDR3 nucleotides read TGTGCCACCAGCAGTGATCTTAGGGACAGCGATCCCTATGGCTACACCTTC.

V gene TRBV7-3 combines with J gene TRBJ2-3; D is ambiguous. Germline V gene lookup returns CDR1 SGHTA and CDR2 FQGTGA. The CDR3 runs 17 residues. V dropped 5 bases and J dropped 2 bases, with 20 bases sitting between them. The CDR3 DNA reads as TGTGCCAGCAGCGCCCGAGGTACCGCAAAATTCACAGATACGCAGTATTTT. Residues: CASSARGTAKFTDTQYF.

The V call is TRBV9, the J call TRBJ2-3; 7 nucleotides match TRBD2. V shed 0 bases, J shed 8 bases, and the junction held 0 bases outside the gene matches. CDR3 length: 12 amino acids. The V gene's germline CDR1 is SGDLS and CDR2 YYNGEE. CDR3 sequence reads: CASSVGGGTQYF. The CDR3 nucleotides are TGTGCCAGCAGCGTAGGGGGGGGTACGCAGTATTTT.

The chain uses TRBV10-3 and TRBJ2-7; the match to TRBD1 covers 8 bases. V was clipped by 8 bases and J by 6 bases; unmatched bases: 3. The length of the CDR3 is 11 residues. Germline CDR1 and CDR2: ENHRY and SYGVKD. CDR3 residues: CAIGQGGEQYF. CDR3 in DNA: TGTGCCATCGGACAGGGAGGCGAGCAGTACTTC.

The V and J genes are TRBV6-1 and TRBJ2-5, with D uncertain. V was trimmed by 6 bases and J by 5 bases, leaving 10 bases between them. The CDR3 runs 12 residues. Looked up from germline, CDR1 is MNHNS and CDR2 is SASEGT. CDR3 DNA sequence: TGTGCCAGCAGCCGCACGAGGGAGACCCAGTACTTC. It yields the protein CASSRTRETQYF.